This T cell receptor (beta chain) was captured in a study of blood T cell repertoires in COVID-19. Study at large: Acute and convalescent COVID-19 samples came from the United States, Italy and Spain. The cDNA or gDNA used as material had been derived from T cells, B-cell-depleted T cells, or PBMCs.

Generated by immunoSEQ multiplex PCR, the TCRdb table keeps only in-frame clones and is missing some. This sample has around 25,000 clones; more than 75% occur once, and the top ten carry roughly 20%. V lost 0 bases, J lost 7 bases, and 8 bases stayed unmatched. The CDR3 is made up of 16 amino acids. Looked up from germline, CDR1 is SGHTA and CDR2 is FQGNSA. The chain links TRBV7-2 to TRBJ2-1; 8 positions agree with TRBD2. This clonotype was sampled from a woman older than 75 with acute or convalescent COVID-19. The specimen was peripheral blood. The CDR3 bases are TGTGCCAGCAGCTTAGCGGCGGGACTAGGGAGAAATGAGCAGTTCTTC. It translates to CASSLAAGLGRNEQFF.